The following is a T cell receptor beta chain sequence with its context. During the collection period, no donor immune events like infections were recorded. CDR1 and CDR2 (germline): SNHLY, FYNNEI. V gave up 6 bases and J gave up 3 bases, with 9 bases separating them. CDR3 length: 13 residues. The entry originates in a study of identifying expanded T cells in peripheral blood. Some clones are missing from TCRdb's copy, which holds only in-frame ones; the method was immunoSEQ multiplex PCR. Of 55,000 to 80,000 clones listed, around 83% are singletons. The genes are TRBV2 and TRBJ1-3; D is possibly TRBD1 (6 bases). Sequencing used blood. The sequence was obtained from a person between 18 and 75 years old in good health. In DNA, the CDR3 is TGTGCCAGCAGGGGGGGCCGTGGAAACACCATATATTTT. Translated, it gives CASRGGRGNTIYF.